The 10 T cell receptor beta chains given below trace back to one sample, sequenced in a study of blood T cell repertoires in COVID-19. TCRdb's table, derived via immunoSEQ multiplex PCR, lists solely in-frame clones and lacks some. The sample holds under 450,000 clones; 81% are singletons and the top ten take more than 0.95%. Source material: peripheral blood. The source is a human donor with acute or convalescent COVID-19. The donor label of this sample is uncertain.

This chain links TRBV5-4 with TRBJ2-4; D gene unclear. CDR1 is SGHNT, CDR2 YYREEE, per germline (reference sequence). The CDR3 is 14 residues long. V was cut by 1 base and J by 6 bases, with 11 bases left in between. The CDR3 nucleotides are TGTGCCAGCAGCTTGTACGGAGACTCAAACATTCAGTACTTC. It yields the protein CASSLYGDSNIQYF.

The chain links TRBV11-2 to TRBJ1-5; TRBD1 is a possible D gene (6 bases). Germline V gene data show CDR1 as SGHAT and CDR2 as FQNNGV. This CDR3 has 16 residues. Trimming left V 1 base short and J 2 bases short, with 12 bases between. The CDR3, as DNA: TGTGCCAGCAGCTTAGTCGGGGGGCAACGCAATCAGCCCCAGCATTTT. Its translation is CASSLVGGQRNQPQHF.

The V call is TRBV10-2, the J call TRBJ2-1; 9 bases align to TRBD2. The junction had 1 base not matched to a gene; V was cut back by 5 bases and J by 2 bases. The CDR3 consists of 14 residues. Germline V gene data show CDR1 as WSHSY and CDR2 as SAAADI. CDR3 nucleotide sequence: TGCGCCAGCAGTCTAGCGGGAACCTACAATGAGCAGTTCTTC. This sequence encodes CASSLAGTYNEQFF.

CDR3 sequence: CAWSPDILLNTEAFF. CDR3 nucleotides: TGTGCCTGGAGTCCAGACATACTGTTGAACACTGAAGCTTTCTTT. This chain joins TRBV30 and TRBJ1-1; D is ambiguous. From germline, CDR1 is GTSNPN and CDR2 SVGIG (reference sequence). With 2 bases removed from V and 0 bases from J, the gap between germline ends came to 13 bases. This CDR3 comprises 15 residues.

This clone was counted between two and nine times. The rearrangement joins TRBV19 to TRBJ1-2; 8 bases fit TRBD1. Germline V gives CDR1 LNHDA, CDR2 SQIVND (reference sequence). The V and J ends lost 5 bases and 5 bases, in that order; junction bases with no gene match: 10. CDR3 length: 15 residues. The CDR3 sequence: CASSSDRVALYGYTF. In DNA form, the CDR3 reads TGTGCCAGTAGTTCGGACAGGGTAGCACTGTATGGCTACACCTTC.

Only a few counts were recorded for this clone. The chain carries TRBV7-9 and TRBJ2-5; 7 nucleotides line up with TRBD2. Trimming at V came to 6 bases and at J to 5 bases, leaving 6 bases not matched to a gene. Germline assignment: CDR1 SEHNR and CDR2 FQNEAQ (reference sequence). This CDR3 region has 13 residues. The CDR3 bases are TGTGCCAGCAGGCCGGGGGGAGGGGAGACCCAGTACTTC. Encoded protein: CASRPGGGETQYF.

The V gene is TRBV2, the J gene TRBJ1-2, with 8 bases fitting TRBD1. CDR1 and CDR2 (germline): SNHLY, FYNNEI. V shed 7 bases, J shed 3 bases, and the junction held 13 bases outside the gene matches. The CDR3 totals 16 residues. The CDR3 loop reads CASMPDLTGGYYGYTF. The CDR3 coding sequence is TGTGCCAGCATGCCCGATCTAACAGGGGGTTACTATGGCTACACCTTC.

The chain is built from TRBV5-1 and TRBJ2-3, with D unresolved. The CDR3 has 15 residues. Germline V lookup: CDR1 SGHRS, CDR2 YFSETQ. Trimming pared 0 bases from V and 1 base from J, leaving 9 bases between. CDR3 nucleotides: TGCGCCAGCAGCTTGGTCTCTCGGGGCACAGATACGCAGTATTTT. Its translation: CASSLVSRGTDTQYF. The entire variable domain, with the rest obtained from reference TRBV5-1 and TRBJ2-3, is as follows: KAGVTQTPRYLIKTRGQQVTLSCSPISGHRSVSWYQQTPGQGLQFLFEYFSETQRNKGNFPGRFSGRQFSNSRSEMNVSTLELGDSALYLCASSLVSRGTDTQYFGPGTRLTVL.

The chain joins TRBV5-5 to TRBJ1-2; D is unclear. The CDR3 length is 15 residues. Trimming took off 3 bases at V and 0 bases at J, with 12 bases between the two ends. Germline V CDR1 and CDR2: SGHKS, YYEKEE (reference sequence). In nucleotides, the CDR3 is TGTGCCAGCAGCTCCGGGATTTTCCCTAACTATGGCTACACCTTC. Translation gives CASSSGIFPNYGYTF.

This sequence joins TRBV7-7 and TRBJ2-7, with a tentative D call TRBD1 (6 bases). The CDR3 has 16 residues. From germline, CDR1 is SSHAT and CDR2 FNYEAQ (reference sequence). Trimming cost V 5 bases and J 0 bases, with 17 bases left between them. CDR3 DNA sequence: TGTGCCAGCAGCCCCTCCCAGGGGTTAACCTCCTACGAGCAGTACTTC. Its translation is CASSPSQGLTSYEQYF.